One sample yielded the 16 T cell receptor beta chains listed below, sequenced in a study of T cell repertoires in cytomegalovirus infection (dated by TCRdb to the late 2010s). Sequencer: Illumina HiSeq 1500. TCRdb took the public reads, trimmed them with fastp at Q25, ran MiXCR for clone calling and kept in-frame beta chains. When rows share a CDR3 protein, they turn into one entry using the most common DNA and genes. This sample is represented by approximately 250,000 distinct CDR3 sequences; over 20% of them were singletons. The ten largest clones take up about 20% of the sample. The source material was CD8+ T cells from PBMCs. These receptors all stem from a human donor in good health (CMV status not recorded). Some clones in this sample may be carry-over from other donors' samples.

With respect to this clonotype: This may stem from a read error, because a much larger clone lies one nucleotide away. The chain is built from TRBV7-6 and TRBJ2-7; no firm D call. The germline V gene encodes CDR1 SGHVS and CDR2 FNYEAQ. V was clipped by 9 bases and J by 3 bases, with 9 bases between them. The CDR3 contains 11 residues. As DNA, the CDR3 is TGTGCCAGGAGCGATAACTACGAGCAGTACTTC. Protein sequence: CARSDNYEQYF.

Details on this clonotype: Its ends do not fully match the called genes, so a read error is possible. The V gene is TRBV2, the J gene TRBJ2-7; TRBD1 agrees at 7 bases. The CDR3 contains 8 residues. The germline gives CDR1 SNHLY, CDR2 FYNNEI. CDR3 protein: CASRGQIF. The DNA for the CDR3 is TGTGCCAGCAGGGGACAGATTTTC. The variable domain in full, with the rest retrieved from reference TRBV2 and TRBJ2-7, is EPEVTQTPSHQVTQMGQEVILRCVPISNHLYFYWYRQILGQKVEFLVSFYNNEISEKSEIFDDQFSVERPDGSNFTLKIRSTKLEDSAMYFCASRGQIFGPGTRLTVT.

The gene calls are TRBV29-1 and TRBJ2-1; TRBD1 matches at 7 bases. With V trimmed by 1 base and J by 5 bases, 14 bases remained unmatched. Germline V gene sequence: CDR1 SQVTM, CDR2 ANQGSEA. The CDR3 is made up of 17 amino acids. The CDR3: CSVEGRPGGVAHNEQFF. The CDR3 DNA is TGCAGCGTTGAAGGTCGTCCAGGGGGTGTTGCACACAATGAGCAGTTCTTC.

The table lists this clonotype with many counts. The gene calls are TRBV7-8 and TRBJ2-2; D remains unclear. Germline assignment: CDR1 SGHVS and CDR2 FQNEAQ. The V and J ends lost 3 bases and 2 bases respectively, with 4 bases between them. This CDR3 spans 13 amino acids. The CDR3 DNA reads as TGTGCCAGCAGCTTCTATAACACCGGGGAGCTGTTTTTT. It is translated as CASSFYNTGELFF.

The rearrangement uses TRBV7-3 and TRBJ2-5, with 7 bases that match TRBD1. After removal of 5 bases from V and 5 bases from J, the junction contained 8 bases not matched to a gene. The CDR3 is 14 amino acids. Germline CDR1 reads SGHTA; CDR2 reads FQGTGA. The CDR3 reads CASSPGGRRETQYF. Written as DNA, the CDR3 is TGTGCCAGCAGCCCAGGGGGAAGGAGGGAGACCCAGTACTTC.

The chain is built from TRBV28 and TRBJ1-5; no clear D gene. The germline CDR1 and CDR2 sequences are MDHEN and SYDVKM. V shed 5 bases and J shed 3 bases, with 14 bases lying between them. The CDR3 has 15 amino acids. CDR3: CASSPSDSNNQPQHF. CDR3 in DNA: TGTGCCAGCAGTCCCTCCGACTCCAACAATCAGCCCCAGCATTTT.

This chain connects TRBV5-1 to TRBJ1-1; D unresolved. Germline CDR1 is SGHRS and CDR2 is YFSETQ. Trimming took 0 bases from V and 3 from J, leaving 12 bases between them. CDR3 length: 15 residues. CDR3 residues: CASSLGEIPYTEAFF. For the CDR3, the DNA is TGCGCCAGCAGCTTGGGGGAGATTCCCTACACTGAAGCTTTCTTT.

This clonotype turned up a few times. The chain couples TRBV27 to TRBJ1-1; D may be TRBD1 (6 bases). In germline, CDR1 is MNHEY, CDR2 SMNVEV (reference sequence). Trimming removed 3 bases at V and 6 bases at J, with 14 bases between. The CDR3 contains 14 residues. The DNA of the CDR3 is TGTGCCAGCAGTTTGGGGGCGGGGAGGGCTGAAGCTTTCTTT. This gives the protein CASSLGAGRAEAFF.

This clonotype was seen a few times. The CDR3 spells CASSLMKTGGPLAGELFF. As DNA, the CDR3 is TGTGCCAGCAGTTTGATGAAGACAGGCGGCCCTCTGGCCGGGGAGCTGTTTTTT. The chain couples TRBV27 to TRBJ2-2, with D perhaps matching TRBD1 (6 bases). Germline V gives CDR1 MNHEY, CDR2 SMNVEV (reference sequence). This CDR3 is built from 18 residues. Trimming removed 3 bases from V and 6 bases from J, with 23 bases in between.

The DNA for the CDR3 is TGCAGTGCCATCCCCTCGGAGGCGGCGGGCTACACCTTC. Its protein is CSAIPSEAAGYTF. This chain connects TRBV20-1 to TRBJ1-2; no reliable D call. CDR3 size: 13 residues. From germline, CDR1 is DFQATT and CDR2 SNEGSKA (reference sequence). V lost 6 bases and J lost 8, with 19 bases in between.

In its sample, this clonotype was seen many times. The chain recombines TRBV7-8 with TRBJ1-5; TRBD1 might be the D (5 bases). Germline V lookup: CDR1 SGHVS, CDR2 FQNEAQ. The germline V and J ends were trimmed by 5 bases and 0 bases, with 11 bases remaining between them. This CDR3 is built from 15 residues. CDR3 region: CASSPVDSSNQPQHF. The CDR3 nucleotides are TGTGCCAGCAGCCCTGTCGACAGTAGCAATCAGCCCCAGCATTTT.

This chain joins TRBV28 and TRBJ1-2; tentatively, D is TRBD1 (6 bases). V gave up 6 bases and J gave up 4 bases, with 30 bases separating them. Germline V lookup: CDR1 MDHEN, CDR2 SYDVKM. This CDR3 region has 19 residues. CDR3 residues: CASSFAAEDRERSSYGYTF. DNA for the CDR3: TGTGCCAGCAGCTTTGCCGCCGAGGACAGAGAAAGAAGCTCCTATGGCTACACCTTC.

The CDR3 DNA is TGTGCCAGCAGCCGAGGAGGGGGACGCACCGGGGAGCTGTTTTTT. The encoded protein is CASSRGGGRTGELFF. The J gene is TRBJ2-2, the V gene TRBV4-2; D may correspond to TRBD1 or TRBD2 (6 bases each). Germline V lookup: CDR1 LGHNA, CDR2 YNFKEQ. The CDR3 is 15 residues long. V shed 4 bases and J shed 4 bases, with 13 bases lying between them.

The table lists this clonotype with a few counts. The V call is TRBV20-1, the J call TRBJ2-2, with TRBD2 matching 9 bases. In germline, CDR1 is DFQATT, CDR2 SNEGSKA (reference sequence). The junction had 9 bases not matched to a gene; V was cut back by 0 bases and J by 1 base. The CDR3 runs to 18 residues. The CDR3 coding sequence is TGCAGTGCTAGAGATAGGAGTGGGCGGGGGGGGAACACCGGGGAGCTGTTTTTT. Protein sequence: CSARDRSGRGGNTGELFF.

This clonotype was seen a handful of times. The CDR3 loop reads CASSQAQSSTDTQYF. The CDR3 DNA is TGCGCCAGCAGCCAAGCCCAGTCTAGCACAGATACGCAGTATTTT. The V and J genes are TRBV4-1 and TRBJ2-3; no clear D. The CDR3 loop spans 15 amino acids. The V gene's germline CDR1 is MGHRA and CDR2 YSYEKL. With 1 base removed from V and 0 bases from J, the gap between germline ends came to 8 bases.

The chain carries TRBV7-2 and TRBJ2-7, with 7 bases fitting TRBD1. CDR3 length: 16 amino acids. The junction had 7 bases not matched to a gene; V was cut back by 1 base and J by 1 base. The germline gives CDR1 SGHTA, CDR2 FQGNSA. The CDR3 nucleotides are TGTACCAGCAGCTTAGGAAGGGGGCAGGAATCCTACGAGCAGTACTTC. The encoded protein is CTSSLGRGQESYEQYF.